This TCR beta chain was recovered during a study of T-cell reconstitution after alpha-beta-depleted transplantation in children. General observations from the study: The main origin of T-cell counts and diversity one year after transplant was newly produced T cells.

As concerns this clonotype: Its antigen is not identified.

Molecular barcoding with unique molecular identifiers was used for the TCRbeta library. Via MiXCR, TCRdb re-called the PCR reads, giving one row per CDR3 protein. The data contain approximately 270,000 distinct CDR3 sequences, roughly a quarter of them seen just once; the ten biggest clones take up 4.8%. The CDR3 is made up of 14 amino acids. The J segment lost 4 bases and the V segment lost 8 bases, leaving 7 bases of the junction unmatched. This specimen was PBMCs, mostly from graft donor cells, taken 360 days after TCRalphabeta/CD19-depleted stem cell transplant. The rearrangement links TRBV12-3 or TRBV12-4 to TRBJ1-2, with 10 positions matching TRBD1. This sequence originates from a female patient younger than 10 who had a stem cell transplant for congenital amegakaryocytic thrombocytopenia, so the T cells may come from the graft donor. The CDR3 spells CASWTGGYIYGYTF. The CDR3 region has the DNA TGTGCCAGCTGGACAGGGGGATATATCTATGGCTACACCTTC.